This TCR beta chain was sequenced in a study of T cell changes during pregnancy in multiple sclerosis. Germline V gives CDR1 MNHEY, CDR2 SVGAGI. The CDR3 runs to 16 residues. The trim removed 6 bases at V and 4 bases at J, leaving 13 bases unmatched. TCRdb keeps only in-frame clones here, not all; method: immunoSEQ multiplex PCR. The top ten clones hold approximately 0.93% of a sample with around 86,000 clones, about 93% of them seen once. This chain connects TRBV6-5 to TRBJ2-7; the match to TRBD2 covers 9 bases. This receptor was taken from a female donor with multiple sclerosis, enrolled in a pregnancy study. Sequenced material: peripheral blood, taken in the first trimester of pregnancy. CDR3 loop: CASRYIQTSGVYEQYF. The DNA of the CDR3 is TGTGCCAGCAGGTACATTCAGACTAGCGGTGTTTACGAGCAGTACTTC.